What follows are 7 T cell receptor beta chains derived from one specimen sequenced in a study of shared clonotypes between healthy human individuals. The data were produced by immunoSEQ multiplex PCR, yet TCRdb's version contains in-frame clones alone and is incomplete. Of some 630,000 clones listed, approximately 75% are singletons. Sequencing used memory CD4+ T cells sorted from blood. The subset is: CD45RA-negative fraction. These receptors were taken from a woman aged 30 to 39 in good health.

Here the CDR3 DNA reads TGTGCCAGCAGCAAAAAAACAGGCTCCCCGATGGGTCAGCCCCAGCATTTT. Translated, it gives CASSKKTGSPMGQPQHF. This chain uses TRBV21-1 with TRBJ1-5; the DNA was not compared with TRBD1, the D call given in the table. TRBV21-1 constitutes a pseudogene. The CDR3 is 17 amino acids.

This chain links TRBV5-1 with TRBJ1-2; the D gene is possibly TRBD1 (6 bases). Trimming took off 4 bases at V and 4 bases at J, with 17 bases between the two ends. The CDR3 has 15 amino acids. Germline-derived CDR1 and CDR2 are SGHRS and YFSETQ. CDR3 bases: TGCGCCAGCAGCCGTCGGACAGATTCCGGCTATGGCTACACCTTC. It translates to CASSRRTDSGYGYTF. Drawing the rest from reference TRBV5-1 and TRBJ1-2, the complete variable domain is KAGVTQTPRYLIKTRGQQVTLSCSPISGHRSVSWYQQTPGQGLQFLFEYFSETQRNKGNFPGRFSGRQFSNSRSEMNVSTLELGDSALYLCASSRRTDSGYGYTFGSGTRLTVV.

A remark on this clone: Distinct nucleotide sequences in the sample also encode this CDR3. This chain connects TRBV19 to TRBJ1-2; D is unresolved. The CDR3 is 13 residues long. The V and J ends lost 3 bases and 8 bases respectively, with 13 bases between them. Germline loops: CDR1 LNHDA, CDR2 SQIVND (reference sequence). CDR3 sequence reads: CASSIEGRGGYTF. CDR3 bases: TGTGCCAGTAGTATTGAAGGTCGCGGGGGCTACACCTTC.

V is TRBV27 and J is TRBJ1-5; TRBD1 matches 7 bases. The junction had 7 bases not matched to a gene; V was cut back by 4 bases and J by 1 base. This CDR3 is 16 amino acids long. Germline V gene lookup returns CDR1 MNHEY and CDR2 SMNVEV (reference sequence). The CDR3 bases are TGTGCCAGCAGTTCGGTAGGGGGCTTCAGCAATCAGCCCCAGCATTTT. As protein: CASSSVGGFSNQPQHF.

V gene TRBV7-8 combines with J gene TRBJ2-7; TRBD1 agrees at 7 bases. CDR1 and CDR2 from the germline V gene are SGHVS and FQNEAQ. After removal of 5 bases from V and 2 bases from J, the junction contained 9 bases not matched to a gene. This CDR3 has 15 amino acids. The CDR3 DNA follows: TGTGCCAGCAGCCCGGACAGGATCCCAACCTACGAGCAGTACTTC. Residues: CASSPDRIPTYEQYF.

The rearrangement links TRBV28 to TRBJ1-4, with D possibly matching TRBD1 (5 bases). Germline loops: CDR1 MDHEN, CDR2 SYDVKM. Trimming stripped 5 bases from V and 5 bases from J, with 15 bases between. This CDR3 is 15 amino acids long. CDR3 in amino acids: CASSPQEGLNEKLFF. The CDR3 DNA sequence: TGTGCCAGCAGTCCCCAGGAGGGGTTGAATGAAAAACTGTTTTTT.

Turning to this clone: Other nucleotide sequences in the sample specify the same CDR3. V and J are TRBV20-1 and TRBJ1-2, with D hard to call. Between the trimmed V and J ends, which lost 5 bases and 5 bases, there was a span of 6 bases. The CDR3 spans 10 residues. Germline values: CDR1 DFQATT, CDR2 SNEGSKA (reference sequence). The CDR3 DNA is TGCAGTGCTTTCCAATATGGCTACACCTTC. This translates into CSAFQYGYTF.